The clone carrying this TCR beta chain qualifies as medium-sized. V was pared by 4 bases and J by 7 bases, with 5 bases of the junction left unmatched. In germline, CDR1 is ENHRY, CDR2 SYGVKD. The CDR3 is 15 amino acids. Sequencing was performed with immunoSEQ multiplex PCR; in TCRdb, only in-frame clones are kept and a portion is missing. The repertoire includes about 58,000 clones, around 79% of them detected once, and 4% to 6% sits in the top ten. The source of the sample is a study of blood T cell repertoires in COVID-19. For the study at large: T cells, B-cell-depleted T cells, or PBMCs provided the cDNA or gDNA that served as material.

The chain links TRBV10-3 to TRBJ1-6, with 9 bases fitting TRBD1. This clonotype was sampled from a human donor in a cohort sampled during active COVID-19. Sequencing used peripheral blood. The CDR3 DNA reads TGTGCCATCAGTGGCGGGACAGGGCTAAATTCACCCCTCCACTTT. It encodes CAISGGTGLNSPLHF.